This is a list of T cell receptor beta chains from one sample in a study of human T cells and chemical hapten exposure. TCRdb independently ran MiXCR on the RACE reads; one entry per CDR3 protein. The sample has roughly 75,000 distinct CDR3 sequences, 8.6% seen once; the top ten hold about 1.8%. Input material: whole blood. The source of these receptors is a female donor in good health. Some clones in this sample may be carry-over from other donors' samples. The CDR3 runs from the conserved cysteine through the conserved F or W. A D gene is named only where the DNA matches it firmly. A row's size may be missing; if present it is once, few, many or a size class.

cdr3_length clone_size j_call v_call d_call cdr3_aa cdr3_nt
16 - TRBJ2-1 TRBV7-9 - CASSLALAGTYNEQFF TGTGCCAGCAGCTTAGCGCTGGCGGGGACATACAATGAGCAGTTCTTC
12 - TRBJ2-7 TRBV11-1 - CASSYLIYEQYF TGTGCCAGCAGCTACCTAATCTACGAGCAGTACTTC
12 - TRBJ1-1 TRBV6-2/TRBV6-3 - CASSPGNTEAFF TGTGCCAGCAGCCCCGGAAACACTGAAGCTTTCTTT
13 once TRBJ2-3 TRBV29-1 - CSVNSGFTHTQYF TGCAGCGTTAACTCGGGGTTTACACATACGCAGTATTTT
16 - TRBJ2-5 TRBV27 - CASSSDSYLDPETQYF TGTGCCAGCAGTTCGGACTCATATTTGGATCCAGAGACCCAGTACTTC
16 many TRBJ2-2 TRBV24-1 - CATSDPSITNTGELFF TGTGCCACCAGTGATCCTAGTATAACGAACACCGGGGAGCTGTTTTTT
13 - TRBJ1-1 TRBV27 - CASSFGDFTEAFF TGTGCCAGCAGTTTTGGGGACTTTACTGAAGCTTTCTTT
13 many TRBJ2-1 TRBV29-1 - CSAPRSQVNEQFF TGCAGCGCCCCCAGGAGCCAGGTCAATGAGCAGTTCTTC
18 few TRBJ2-3 TRBV10-3 - CAISASGSRNFSTDTQYF TGTGCCATCAGTGCGAGCGGATCTCGAAATTTTAGCACAGATACGCAGTATTTT
15 - TRBJ1-6 TRBV4-3 - CASSQDGRDNSPLNF TGCGCCAGCAGCCAAGACGGTCGGGATAATTCACCCCTCAACTTT
15 many TRBJ2-5 TRBV10-3 - CAISEGGTGDETQYF TGTGCCATCAGTGAAGGCGGGACGGGCGACGAGACCCAGTACTTC
16 - TRBJ2-4 TRBV5-4 - CASSTTRWGAKNIQYF TGTGCCAGCAGCACGACTAGATGGGGGGCCAAAAACATTCAGTACTTC
13 many TRBJ1-3 TRBV18 - CANKRMGGNTIYF TGTGCCAACAAACGGATGGGTGGAAACACCATATATTTT
13 - TRBJ1-1 TRBV7-9 TRBD1 CASSLEGATEAFF TGTGCCAGCAGCTTAGAGGGGGCCACTGAAGCTTTCTTT
15 many TRBJ1-4 TRBV7-2 - CASSLYDRPNEKLFF TGTGCCAGCAGCTTATACGACAGGCCTAATGAAAAACTGTTTTTT
12 many TRBJ1-2 TRBV12-3/TRBV12-4 - CASSPGLYGYTF TGTGCCAGCAGTCCGGGGCTCTATGGCTACACCTTC
12 many TRBJ1-2 TRBV20-1 TRBD1 CSARQGDYGYTF TGCAGTGCTAGACAGGGGGACTATGGCTACACCTTC
18 many TRBJ1-2 TRBV15 TRBD1 CATSRDPGQGGANYGYTF TGTGCCACCAGCAGAGATCCGGGACAGGGGGGCGCGAACTATGGCTACACCTTC
15 few TRBJ1-6 TRBV10-3 - CAISESSGKNSPLHF TGTGCCATCAGTGAGTCGTCAGGGAAGAATTCACCCCTCCACTTT
14 many TRBJ2-7 TRBV2 TRBD2 CASSTSGGGPEQYF TGTGCCAGCAGTACCTCGGGGGGGGGGCCCGAGCAGTACTTC
16 - TRBJ1-4 TRBV6-6 - CASRPRGLGFDEKLFF TGTGCCAGCAGGCCACGGGGGCTCGGTTTTGATGAAAAACTGTTTTTT
13 - TRBJ1-5 TRBV15 TRBD1 CATSNDRDQPQHF TGTGCCACCAGCAATGACAGGGATCAGCCCCAGCATTTT
15 many TRBJ2-3 TRBV9 - CASSHSRDQPKPQYF TGTGCCAGCAGTCATTCCCGGGACCAACCTAAGCCTCAGTATTTT
14 - TRBJ2-5 TRBV5-1 - CASSLDGLGETQYF TGCGCCAGCAGCTTGGACGGACTTGGAGAGACCCAGTACTTC
13 many TRBJ1-5 TRBV29-1 - CSVESGVGQPQHF TGCAGCGTTGAATCAGGAGTTGGTCAGCCCCAGCATTTT
17 many TRBJ2-3 TRBV11-2 - CASRGLGGPVITDTQYF TGTGCCAGCAGGGGGCTCGGGGGGCCGGTCATCACAGATACGCAGTATTTT
14 - TRBJ1-1 TRBV6-5 - CASSPTVMNTEAFF TGTGCCAGCAGTCCGACAGTCATGAACACTGAAGCTTTCTTT
17 - TRBJ1-1 TRBV5-1 TRBD1 CASTSRTGKFRGTEAFF TGCGCCAGCACCTCCCGGACAGGGAAGTTTAGGGGCACTGAAGCTTTCTTT
12 many TRBJ2-7 TRBV4-1 - CASSQVGYEQYF TGCGCCAGCAGCCAAGTAGGTTACGAGCAGTACTTC
14 - TRBJ2-3 TRBV12-3/TRBV12-4 TRBD2 CASTSGGLVDTQYF TGTGCCAGTACTAGCGGGGGGTTGGTAGATACGCAGTATTTT
16 - TRBJ1-6 TRBV7-2 TRBD1 CASSSRRGQGDSPLHF TGTGCCAGCAGCTCGCGACGAGGACAGGGTGATTCACCCCTCCACTTT
15 many TRBJ1-2 TRBV6-6 - CASIPGGGSIYGYTF TGTGCCAGCATTCCCGGGGGAGGGTCCATCTATGGCTACACCTTC
17 many TRBJ2-2 TRBV7-3 TRBD2 CASSSLPRLASTGELFF TGTGCCAGCAGCTCACTGCCTCGACTAGCCTCTACCGGGGAGCTGTTTTTT
12 many TRBJ2-1 TRBV7-3 - CASSPTGNEQFF TGTGCCAGCAGCCCTACAGGGAATGAGCAGTTCTTC
13 many TRBJ1-1 TRBV29-1 - CSVESQGRTEAFF TGCAGCGTTGAATCCCAGGGTAGGACTGAAGCTTTCTTT
16 few TRBJ1-6 TRBV7-9 TRBD1 CASSFEGGARNSPLHF TGTGCCAGCAGCTTCGAAGGGGGCGCGCGTAATTCACCCCTCCACTTT
16 few TRBJ1-1 TRBV3-1 - CASSQDPSGRVPEAFF TGTGCCAGCAGCCAAGATCCCAGCGGGAGGGTCCCTGAAGCTTTCTTT
14 - TRBJ2-7 TRBV29-1 TRBD1 CSVLQGPSSYEQYF TGCAGCGTCTTACAGGGGCCTAGCTCCTACGAGCAGTACTTC
15 - TRBJ2-3 TRBV15 TRBD1 CATSRVGRGTDTQYF TGTGCCACCAGCAGAGTTGGCAGGGGGACAGATACGCAGTATTTT
15 many TRBJ1-4 TRBV3-1 - CASSQDPGRNEKLFF TGTGCCAGCAGCCAAGATCCGGGACGGAACGAAAAACTGTTTTTT
13 few TRBJ2-3 TRBV2 - CASTREPTDTQYF TGTGCCTCCACTAGGGAACCCACAGATACGCAGTATTTT
12 many TRBJ2-1 TRBV7-8 - CASSLEWNEQFF TGTGCCAGCAGCTTAGAATGGAATGAGCAGTTCTTC
11 many TRBJ2-7 TRBV25-1 TRBD1 CASSAGQGNFF TGTGCCAGCAGTGCGGGACAGGGAAATTTCTTC
16 few TRBJ2-3 TRBV7-8 TRBD2 CASSLAGTSDTDTQYF TGTGCCAGCAGCTTAGCCGGGACTAGCGACACAGATACGCAGTATTTT
15 few TRBJ1-4 TRBV29-1 TRBD1 CSVEEPGTVNEKLFF TGCAGCGTTGAAGAACCCGGGACAGTTAATGAAAAACTGTTTTTT
18 many TRBJ2-6 TRBV4-3 TRBD1 CASSQEQGELVGANVLTF TGCGCCAGCAGCCAAGAACAGGGGGAATTGGTTGGGGCCAACGTCCTGACTTTC
15 many TRBJ1-3 TRBV12-3/TRBV12-4 - CASGAAGSSGNTIYF TGTGCCAGCGGCGCCGCGGGGAGCTCTGGAAACACCATATATTTT
13 once TRBJ1-5 TRBV2 - CVSSGLSNQPQHF TGTGTCAGCTCCGGGTTAAGCAATCAGCCCCAGCATTTT
13 few TRBJ2-3 TRBV29-1 - CSVRRGSTDTQYF TGCAGCGTCAGGCGGGGTAGCACAGATACGCAGTATTTT
17 few TRBJ1-1 TRBV18 TRBD1 CASSPWGQGLSNTEAFF TGTGCCAGCTCACCATGGGGACAGGGGTTGTCAAACACTGAAGCTTTCTTT
12 few TRBJ2-7 TRBV12-3/TRBV12-4 - CASRDGLREQYF TGTGCCAGCAGGGACGGACTACGGGAGCAGTACTTC
14 few TRBJ1-1 TRBV28 - CASSLGISSTEAFF TGTGCCAGCAGTTTAGGGATTTCGAGCACTGAAGCTTTCTTT
15 - TRBJ2-3 TRBV3-1 TRBD1 CASSRRGIGTDTQYF TGTGCCAGCAGCCGCAGGGGGATTGGCACAGATACGCAGTATTTT
12 many TRBJ1-1 TRBV12-3/TRBV12-4 TRBD1 CASRGDRGEAFF TGTGCCAGCAGGGGGGACAGGGGAGAAGCTTTCTTT